The 9 T cell receptor beta chains below were found in one sample sequenced in a study of shared clonotypes between healthy human individuals. TCRdb keeps only in-frame clones here, not all; method: immunoSEQ multiplex PCR. Of about 870,000 clones in the sample, approximately 92% were seen once. Selected positively for CCR7 and CD45RO-negative, naive CD8 cells excluded terminally differentiated effector memory CD45RA+ cells. The sample comprised naive CD8+ T cells sorted from blood. The receptor set was obtained from a man aged 25-45 years in good health.

This chain links TRBV14 with TRBJ2-5, with a tentative D call TRBD2 (6 bases). The J call may be in error: the DNA end matches TRBJ2-7 better. Germline loops: CDR1 SGHDN, CDR2 FVKESK. CDR3 size: 14 residues. The CDR3: CASSHGGLSYEQYF. The CDR3 DNA is TGTGCCAGCAGCCACGGGGGACTCTCCTACGAGCAGTACTTC.

V and J are TRBV28 and TRBJ1-1, with D possibly TRBD1 on 5 matching bases. The CDR3 is 15 residues long. Per the germline V gene, CDR1 is MDHEN and CDR2 is SYDVKM. The germline V and J ends were trimmed by 5 bases and 0 bases, with 13 bases remaining between them. The CDR3 is CASSPTTELNTEAFF. In DNA form, the CDR3 reads TGTGCCAGCAGTCCGACGACAGAATTGAACACTGAAGCTTTCTTT.

In its sample, this clone was seen once. The chain carries TRBV4-1 and TRBJ2-3; 9 nucleotides match TRBD1. V trimming: 8 bases; J trimming: 2 bases; junction bases outside the gene matches: 5. The CDR3 is 14 residues long. The germline V gene has CDR1 MGHRA and CDR2 YSYEKL. For the CDR3, the DNA is TGCGCCAGCGTCCACAGGGGGCTCACAGATACGCAGTATTTT. This translates into CASVHRGLTDTQYF.

The rearrangement links TRBV28 to TRBJ2-7; tentative D call: TRBD1 (6 bases). Per germline, CDR1 MDHEN and CDR2 SYDVKM. The CDR3 spans 17 residues. V lost 4 bases and J lost 3, with 22 bases in between. The CDR3 coding sequence is TGTGCCAGCAGTTCCTACCTCTCGGCAGGGGAGAGCTACGAGCAGTACTTC. Its protein product is CASSSYLSAGESYEQYF.

The chain has TRBV7-9 and TRBJ2-1; 11 bases are a match to TRBD1. In germline, CDR1 is SEHNR, CDR2 FQNEAQ (reference sequence). V gave up 1 base and J gave up 8 bases; unmatched junction bases: 4. CDR3 length: 15 amino acids. This CDR3 reads CASSLGTGGFYEQFF. The CDR3 DNA follows: TGTGCCAGCAGCTTAGGGACAGGGGGCTTCTATGAGCAGTTCTTC.

The V gene is TRBV6-6, the J gene TRBJ2-7; a possible D gene is TRBD1 (6 bases). The V end was cut by 6 bases, the J end by 2 bases, with 14 bases between. The CDR3 covers 14 residues. The germline V gene has CDR1 MNHNY and CDR2 SVGAGI (reference sequence). The CDR3 DNA follows: TGTGCCAGCAGCCCTCCGGGACAAACCTACGAGCAGTACTTC. This translates into CASSPPGQTYEQYF.

The V and J genes are TRBV11-2 and TRBJ2-1; D perhaps matches TRBD1 (5 bases). Germline V gene lookup returns CDR1 SGHAT and CDR2 FQNNGV. There are 14 residues in the CDR3. With 5 bases removed from V and 4 bases from J, the gap between germline ends came to 12 bases. The CDR3 region is CASSRVGRYNEQFF. DNA for the CDR3: TGTGCCAGCAGCCGCGTGGGGCGGTACAATGAGCAGTTCTTC.

The chain recombines TRBV11-2 with TRBJ2-1; D is uncertain. This CDR3 is built from 11 residues. Germline V gene data show CDR1 as SGHAT and CDR2 as FQNNGV. V gave up 1 base and J gave up 10 bases, with 5 bases separating them. CDR3 coding DNA: TGTGCCAGCAGCTTAGGTTGGGAGCAGTTCTTC. Amino acid sequence: CASSLGWEQFF. Supplemented by reference TRBV11-2 and TRBJ2-1, the full variable domain reads EAGVAQSPRYKIIEKRQSVAFWCNPISGHATLYWYQQILGQGPKLLIQFQNNGVVDDSQLPKDRFSAERLKGVDSTLKIQPAKLEDSAVYLCASSLGWEQFFGPGTRLTVL.

This chain connects TRBV9 to TRBJ2-2; possible D gene TRBD2, 5 bases. Germline V gives CDR1 SGDLS, CDR2 YYNGEE. V lost 0 bases, J lost 7 bases, and 13 bases lay in between. The CDR3 is 15 residues long. CDR3 sequence reads: CASSVGASFGGELFF. The DNA of the CDR3 is TGTGCCAGCAGCGTAGGGGCTAGCTTCGGCGGGGAGCTGTTTTTT.